The 9 T cell receptor beta chains presented below share a single source sample, sequenced in a study of cytomegalovirus exposure and HLA in healthy donors. Primers included in the PCR were 60 Vbeta and 13 Jbeta primers. Profiled with immunoSEQ multiplex PCR; TCRdb holds only in-frame clones, not every one. The sample has more than 100,000 clones, roughly 9.6% seen once. Sequenced sample: PBMCs. The receptors were sampled from a woman aged 40 to 55 in good health and CMV-seropositive.

This clone was picked up a small number of times. V usage is TRBV6-4 and J usage is TRBJ2-7; 7 bases match TRBD2. The V segment lost 7 bases and the J segment 3 bases; nucleotides outside the gene matches: 21. The germline gives CDR1 MRHNA, CDR2 SNTAGT. The length of the CDR3 is 18 residues. CDR3 amino acids: CASTVSGTTATYFYEQYF. In DNA form, the CDR3 reads TGTGCCAGCACCGTAAGCGGGACGACAGCCACTTACTTCTACGAGCAGTACTTC.

The J gene is TRBJ2-3, the V gene TRBV2; D possibly corresponds to TRBD1 (5 bases). The CDR3 totals 14 residues. The V gene's germline CDR1 is SNHLY and CDR2 FYNNEI. V gave up 7 bases and J gave up 0 bases, with 11 bases separating them. The CDR3 here is CASKDTSSTDTQYF. The CDR3 DNA follows: TGTGCCAGCAAGGACACCTCGAGCACAGATACGCAGTATTTT.

This clone was seen a handful of times. The chain combines TRBV5-1 with TRBJ1-6; tentative D call: TRBD1 (5 bases). V lost 0 bases and J lost 14, with 18 bases in between. The CDR3 covers 15 residues. The V gene's germline CDR1 is SGHRS and CDR2 YFSETQ. The CDR3, as DNA: TGCGCCAGCAGCTTGGCGTCAGCTGAACGGGGGGCCCTCCACTTT. Its protein is CASSLASAERGALHF.

The chain is built from TRBV7-2 and TRBJ1-2; no firm D call. The CDR3 is made up of 13 amino acids. Trimming cost V 4 bases and J 4 bases, with 10 bases left between them. CDR1 SGHTA and CDR2 FQGNSA come from the germline V gene. The CDR3 DNA follows: TGTGCCAGCAGCTCGAGAAGAACCTATGGCTACACCTTC. This sequence encodes CASSSRRTYGYTF. Drawing the rest from reference TRBV7-2 and TRBJ1-2, the complete variable domain is GAGVSQSPSNKVTEKGKDVELRCDPISGHTALYWYRQSLGQGLEFLIYFQGNSAPDKSGLPSDRFSAERTGGSVSTLTIQRTQQEDSAVYLCASSSRRTYGYTFGSGTRLTVV.

The rearrangement links TRBV9 to TRBJ2-1; 15 positions match TRBD2. The J segment lost 6 bases and the V segment lost 4 bases, leaving 11 bases of the junction unmatched. The CDR3 covers 18 residues. Germline V lookup: CDR1 SGDLS, CDR2 YYNGEE. CDR3 amino acids: CASSSGTSGGPSRNEQFF. DNA of the CDR3: TGTGCCAGCAGCTCCGGGACTAGCGGGGGGCCCTCTCGCAATGAGCAGTTCTTC. Full variable domain (missing parts from reference TRBV9 and TRBJ2-1): DSGVTQTPKHLITATGQRVTLRCSPRSGDLSVYWYQQSLDQGLQFLIQYYNGEERAKGNILERFSAQQFPDLHSELNLSSLELGDSALYFCASSSGTSGGPSRNEQFFGPGTRLTVL.

This clone showed up just a few times. The chain links TRBV4-1 to TRBJ2-5; TRBD2 aligns across 8 bases. The CDR3 spans 13 residues. The ends lost 2 bases at V and 4 bases at J; junction bases unmatched: 0. CDR1 and CDR2 from the germline V gene are MGHRA and YSYEKL. CDR3 DNA sequence: TGCGCCAGCAGCCAAACTAGCGGAGAGACCCAGTACTTC. As protein: CASSQTSGETQYF.

The sample holds a few counts of this clone. V is TRBV6-5 and J is TRBJ1-2; no clear D gene. The CDR3 consists of 16 residues. Germline V lookup: CDR1 MNHEY, CDR2 SVGAGI. The ends were cut back, 2 bases at V and 7 bases at J, with 20 bases in the middle. The CDR3 coding sequence is TGTGCCAGCAGTTACCGAACTGCCGGGGAACCTTCTGGCTACACCTTC. Encoded protein: CASSYRTAGEPSGYTF.

V and J are TRBV14 and TRBJ2-5, with 9 bases fitting TRBD1. The V segment lost 1 base and the J segment 1 base; nucleotides outside the gene matches: 7. There are 17 residues in the CDR3. Germline-derived CDR1 and CDR2 are SGHDN and FVKESK. DNA of the CDR3: TGTGCCAGCAGCCAAGGATCCGGGACAGGGTTCCAAGAGACCCAGTACTTC. Amino acids: CASSQGSGTGFQETQYF.

The rearrangement uses TRBV6-5 and TRBJ1-2, with 8 bases that match TRBD1. This CDR3 is 15 amino acids long. Germline V gene lookup returns CDR1 MNHEY and CDR2 SVGAGI. The trim removed 4 bases at V and 6 bases at J, leaving 10 bases unmatched. CDR3 sequence: CASSSSGGAVDGYTF. The DNA for the CDR3 is TGTGCCAGCAGTTCATCAGGGGGCGCGGTAGATGGCTACACCTTC.